The clone carrying this TCR beta chain was counted between two and nine times. Its antigen is not known. The study excluded patients with uncontrolled infection, other autoimmune disease, pregnancy or lactation. Clinical symptoms, serum thyroxine, TRAb, thyroid ultrasound and orbital computed tomography informed diagnoses. The data derive from a study of T cells in Graves' hyperthyroidism and ophthalmopathy. Study background: It was at initial diagnosis, before any treatment, that peripheral blood was collected.

Amplification of TCR beta CDR3 regions used RNA as the template. HTBI primers were the set used in a first-round RT-PCR of the TCR CDR3. TCRdb fed the multiplex PCR reads into MiXCR, producing one record per CDR3 protein. The repertoire has over 700,000 distinct CDR3 sequences, 35% to 45% of them found once; the top ten carry around 9.3%. Findings and caveats of the study: Separation of ophthalmopathy from stable hyperthyroidism was achieved by a 13 V-J model.

The CDR3 is made up of 13 amino acids. After removal of 8 bases from V and 7 bases from J, the junction contained 5 bases not matched to a gene. The germline gives CDR1 SNHLY, CDR2 FYNNEI. The receptor comes from a man aged 18-30 years with Graves' hyperthyroidism. Source material: blood. This rearrangement joins TRBV2 to TRBJ1-6; 7 bases are a match to TRBD1. The CDR3 sequence: CASRQGGNSPLHF. In DNA form, the CDR3 reads TGTGCCAGCCGACAGGGAGGCAATTCACCCCTCCACTTT. Full variable domain (remainder filled in from reference TRBV2 and TRBJ1-6): EPEVTQTPSHQVTQMGQEVILRCVPISNHLYFYWYRQILGQKVEFLVSFYNNEISEKSEIFDDQFSVERPDGSNFTLKIRSTKLEDSAMYFCASRQGGNSPLHFGNGTRLTVT.